Sequencing of this T cell receptor (beta chain) was carried out in a study of Graves' ophthalmopathy and Graves' hyperthyroidism. This clonotype came up many times. This CDR3 has 12 residues. Germline V CDR1 and CDR2: SQVTM, ANQGSEA. V was pared by 6 bases and J by 0 bases, with 1 base of the junction left unmatched. Scientists amplified the TCR beta CDR3 regions from RNA transcripts. Scientists carried out first-round RT-PCR using HTBI primers and then a second-round multiplex PCR. TCRdb independently ran MiXCR on the multiplex PCR reads; one entry per CDR3 protein. This table has 400,000 or so distinct CDR3 sequences, 15% appearing once.

The sequence came from a woman between 18 and 29 years old with stable Graves' hyperthyroidism. The specimen sequenced was peripheral blood. The J gene is TRBJ1-1, the V gene TRBV29-1; 7 bases are a match to TRBD1. The CDR3 DNA reads as TGCAGCGTGGGACAGCTGAACACTGAAGCTTTCTTT. This sequence encodes CSVGQLNTEAFF.